The 20 T cell receptor beta chains reported below all come from one sample, sequenced in a study of siplizumab effects on memory and regulatory T cells. Profiled with immunoSEQ multiplex PCR; TCRdb holds only in-frame clones, not every one. The repertoire holds some 99,000 clones, with roughly nine tenths as singletons. Material: Tregs sorted from blood. Receptors originate from a human donor in good health.

Details on this clone: Compared with germline, one end of the junction differs, possibly owing to a read error. The chain combines TRBV7-8 with TRBJ1-5; TRBD1 might be the D (6 bases). Germline V lookup: CDR1 SGHVS, CDR2 FQNEAQ. This CDR3 contains 16 residues. For the CDR3, the DNA is TGTGCCAGCAGGTTAGCGGGGGGCAGGGCAGGCCAGCCCCAGCATTTT. Encoded protein: CASRLAGGRAGQPQHF. Full variable domain (remainder filled in from reference TRBV7-8 and TRBJ1-5): GAGVSQSPRYKVAKRGQDVALRCDPISGHVSLFWYQQALGQGPEFLTYFQNEAQLDKSGLPSDRFFAERPEGSVSTLKIQRTQQEDSAVYLCASRLAGGRAGQPQHFGDGTRLSIL.

The V call is TRBV19, the J call TRBJ1-5; no reliable D call. The germline V gene has CDR1 LNHDA and CDR2 SQIVND (reference sequence). Trimming cost V 1 base and J 4 bases, with 8 bases left between them. The CDR3 runs 14 residues. CDR3: CASSIVRLNQPQHF. The DNA of the CDR3 is TGTGCCAGTAGTATAGTCAGACTGAATCAGCCCCAGCATTTT.

The CDR3 DNA follows: TGTGCCAGCAGCTCGGACAGTGAAGCTTTCTTT. This encodes CASSSDSEAFF. This rearrangement joins TRBV5-6 to TRBJ1-1, with D tentatively TRBD1 (6 bases). V gave up 3 bases and J gave up 7 bases, with 7 bases separating them. The CDR3 covers 11 residues. In germline, CDR1 is SGHDT, CDR2 YYEEEE.

This chain connects TRBV29-1 to TRBJ1-2, with D possibly TRBD1 on 6 matching bases. Germline CDR1 and CDR2: SQVTM and ANQGSEA. V was cut by 5 bases and J by 6 bases, with 19 bases left in between. The CDR3 runs 14 residues. The CDR3 reads CSVPTRNRVDGYTF. Written as DNA, the CDR3 is TGCAGCGTTCCAACCCGGAACAGGGTTGATGGCTACACCTTC.

This chain joins TRBV6-5 and TRBJ2-7; the D gene is possibly TRBD1 (6 bases). CDR1 is MNHEY and CDR2 is SVGAGI in the germline V gene. CDR3 length equals 15 residues. The V end was cut by 6 bases, the J end by 4 bases, with 19 bases between. The CDR3 nucleotides are TGTGCCAGCAGAACCCCCCGGGACACTGCTTACGAGCAGTACTTC. Protein: CASRTPRDTAYEQYF.

This chain uses TRBV7-9 with TRBJ2-3; D uncertain. CDR1 is SEHNR, CDR2 FQNEAQ, per germline (reference sequence). The V end lost 2 bases, the J end lost 3 bases, and 6 bases lay between the germline ends. The CDR3 loop spans 13 amino acids. The CDR3 sequence is CASSLSLTDTQYF. CDR3 bases: TGTGCCAGCAGCTTAAGCCTTACAGATACGCAGTATTTT.

The V call is TRBV27, the J call TRBJ2-1; D is possibly TRBD2 (5 bases). Trimming shortened V by 2 bases and J by 4 bases, and 12 bases separated the two germline ends. The CDR3 consists of 15 residues. CDR1 is MNHEY and CDR2 is SMNVEV in the germline V gene (reference sequence). CDR3 in amino acids: CASSLTGRSYNEQFF. The CDR3, as DNA: TGTGCCAGCAGTTTAACGGGGAGATCGTACAATGAGCAGTTCTTC.

This clone was recorded once. The chain carries TRBV7-6 and TRBJ2-7; D uncertain. V gave up 5 bases and J gave up 7 bases, with 18 bases separating them. The CDR3 spans 14 residues. Per the germline V gene, CDR1 is SGHVS and CDR2 is FNYEAQ. The CDR3: CASSPSTLREEQYF. The CDR3 DNA sequence: TGTGCCAGCAGCCCCTCAACTCTACGAGAGGAGCAGTACTTC.

The chain has TRBV7-2 and TRBJ1-3; D is unclear. The CDR3 length is 10 residues. Germline V gene data show CDR1 as SGHTA and CDR2 as FQGNSA. With 10 bases removed from V and 4 bases from J, the gap between germline ends came to 5 bases. DNA of the CDR3: TGTGCCACCGGAGGAAACACCATATATTTT. Amino acid sequence: CATGGNTIYF.

The V and J genes are TRBV11-3 and TRBJ2-2; TRBD1 matches 9 bases. Germline CDR1 and CDR2: SGHNT and YENEEA. The CDR3 totals 15 residues. The V segment lost 5 bases and the J segment 7 bases; nucleotides outside the gene matches: 8. As DNA, the CDR3 is TGTGCCAGCAGCCGGACAGGGGAACGGGTCGGGGAGCTGTTTTTT. It translates to CASSRTGERVGELFF.

The chain recombines TRBV5-1 with TRBJ1-1; no definite D call. Deletions cut 1 base from V and 0 bases from J, with 10 bases between. CDR1 SGHRS and CDR2 YFSETQ come from the germline V gene. The CDR3 is 15 residues long. CDR3 sequence reads: CASSLLGLMNTEAFF. The CDR3 bases are TGCGCCAGCAGCTTGTTGGGTTTGATGAACACTGAAGCTTTCTTT.

V gene TRBV29-1 combines with J gene TRBJ2-7; maybe TRBD1 (6 bases). The CDR3 totals 13 residues. V lost 0 bases and J 7 bases, leaving 13 bases between the germline ends. The germline CDR1 and CDR2 sequences are SQVTM and ANQGSEA. The CDR3 region is CSVEDRKQGEQYF. As DNA, the CDR3 is TGCAGCGTTGAAGATCGGAAGCAGGGGGAGCAGTACTTC.

The rearrangement joins TRBV7-2 to TRBJ1-1, with D possibly TRBD1 on 5 matching bases. This CDR3 region has 18 residues. The germline V and J ends were trimmed by 3 bases and 3 bases, with 23 bases remaining between them. Germline loops: CDR1 SGHTA, CDR2 FQGNSA. This CDR3 is CASSFEGLRRISDTEAFF. CDR3 sequence (DNA): TGTGCCAGCAGCTTCGAGGGGTTGAGACGTATATCGGACACTGAAGCTTTCTTT.

This clone was detected only once. The rearrangement uses TRBV19 and TRBJ1-2; unclear D gene. CDR3 length: 11 amino acids. Trimming cost V 4 bases and J 7 bases, with 7 bases left between them. Looked up from germline, CDR1 is LNHDA and CDR2 is SQIVND (reference sequence). The DNA for the CDR3 is TGTGCCAGTAGTACTTTCCTTGGCTACACCTTC. This translates into CASSTFLGYTF.

The chain has TRBV6-1 and TRBJ1-2; 7 bases fit TRBD1. Germline V CDR1 and CDR2: MNHNS, SASEGT. The CDR3 spans 14 residues. The ends lost 6 bases at V and 2 bases at J; junction bases unmatched: 6. CDR3 amino acids: CASSRSTGNYGYTF. DNA of the CDR3: TGTGCCAGCAGCCGTTCGACAGGGAACTATGGCTACACCTTC.

The rearrangement uses TRBV5-1 and TRBJ2-1; 14 nucleotides align to TRBD2. The CDR3 covers 17 residues. Germline CDR1 SGHRS, CDR2 YFSETQ. V lost 3 bases to trimming and J lost 6 bases; unmatched junction nucleotides: 8. The DNA of the CDR3 is TGCGCCAGCAGCTCCGGGACTAGCGGGAGTTGGATCAATGAGCAGTTCTTC. It encodes CASSSGTSGSWINEQFF.

The rearrangement uses TRBV5-4 and TRBJ1-2; D gene unclear. The V end was cut by 4 bases, the J end by 2 bases, with 6 bases between. Germline V gives CDR1 SGHNT, CDR2 YYREEE (reference sequence). The CDR3 covers 12 residues. CDR3 in DNA: TGTGCCAGCAGCCTTTTAAACTATGGCTACACCTTC. Amino acid sequence: CASSLLNYGYTF.

This sequence joins TRBV27 and TRBJ1-6; no clear D gene. CDR1 is MNHEY, CDR2 SMNVEV, per germline (reference sequence). The CDR3 has 13 residues. V was cut by 3 bases and J by 10 bases, with 10 bases left in between. The DNA for the CDR3 is TGTGCCAGCAGTTTGTCAAGGGAATCACCCCTCCACTTT. Translating it yields CASSLSRESPLHF.

The genes are TRBV9 and TRBJ2-7; 7 bases are a match to TRBD2. This CDR3 contains 15 residues. V dropped 0 bases and J dropped 3; count of bases not matched to a gene: 6. Germline V gene data show CDR1 as SGDLS and CDR2 as YYNGEE. The CDR3 spells CASSVGSSGGYEQYF. The CDR3 bases are TGTGCCAGCAGCGTAGGGTCTAGCGGTGGCTACGAGCAGTACTTC.

The chain is built from TRBV19 and TRBJ1-1; unclear D gene. Germline loops: CDR1 LNHDA, CDR2 SQIVND (reference sequence). The CDR3 runs 15 residues. Trimming took off 1 base at V and 1 base at J, with 10 bases between the two ends. The CDR3 nucleotides read TGTGCCAGTAGTATAGGCGGTCCTGGGAACACTGAAGCTTTCTTT. Its translation: CASSIGGPGNTEAFF.